This TCR beta chain was profiled in a study of CD8 T cells in Susac syndrome. Study observations and caveats: Individuals included in the TCR sequencing and HLA analysis were acknowledged by the study to be relatively few in number.

On this clonotype itself: Its antigen remains unidentified.

Random hexamers served to reverse transcribe roughly 0.5 to 1 ug RNA. The amplification used immunoSEQ multiplex PCR on TCR beta CDR3; it spanned 54 Vbeta and 13 Jbeta. TCRdb analysed the immunoSEQ multiplex PCR reads with MiXCR anew, one entry per CDR3 protein. The table includes about 80,000 distinct CDR3 sequences, around nine tenths detected once. The CDR3 has 14 residues. V dropped 7 bases and J dropped 3 bases, with 15 bases sitting between them. Germline V gene sequence: CDR1 MNHNS, CDR2 SASEGT. Those who served as multiple sclerosis controls were treatment-naive patients with stable or active relapsing-remitting disease.

The TCR comes from a human donor with multiple sclerosis. The source material was CD8+ T cells from PBMCs. J is TRBJ1-2 and V is TRBV6-1, with D maybe TRBD1 (5 bases). The CDR3 DNA sequence: TGTGCCAGCAACTTCCCAGGGCTAGACTATGGCTACACCTTC. Translation: CASNFPGLDYGYTF.